This T cell receptor beta chain came from a study of breast tumors, draining lymph nodes, adjacent tissues (dated by TCRdb to 2016 to 2018). Concerning the study at large: Breast cancer patients provided tumor, adjacent nontumor tissue and axillary lymph nodes, and the study compared the TCR beta repertoires across these three sources. The study was designed to assess the relationships and possible T-cell exchange between tumor, surrounding tissue and draining lymph node repertoires in human breast cancer.

Here is what the overall study found, with its caveats: The conclusion that tumor T cells originate in lymph nodes was presented as consistent with a hypothesis rather than as directly demonstrated. Tumor and nontumor tissue repertoires were found to be significantly more similar in luminal-like than in basal-like breast cancer. Tumors showed preferential V and J gene usage, and their T-cell repertoire diversity fell below that of lymph nodes yet above that of nontumor tissue. The data were considered consistent with the idea that most tumor T cells come from the lymph node and then expand in tumor tissue.

The sequencer listed for this sample is Illumina HiSeq 2000. Multiplex PCR amplification was used to build the TCR beta chain libraries. The amplified TCR beta chain products were analyzed by high-throughput sequencing. Through fastp at Q25 and MiXCR, TCRdb rebuilt clones from the public reads, retaining in-frame beta chains. Each CDR3 protein gets just one entry, which takes the most common genes and DNA from the rows behind it. The sample table contains 200,000 or so distinct CDR3 sequences; only one count was recorded for approximately 31% of them. The ten biggest clones cover 4.3% of the sample. The germline V gene (reference sequence) yields DFQATT for CDR1 and SNEGSKA for CDR2. The CDR3 holds 13 amino acids from the cysteine to the phenylalanine. Kept here is only the CDR3 DNA, which spans 39 bases and is read in frame from base 1. The junction shows trimming of 5 bases on V and 0 bases on J, plus 11 bases between the germline ends.

This clonotype was recorded at least ten times. Its specific antigen is unknown. No per-base quality is available; no much larger clone lies one base away. Lymph node samples came from the axillary draining lymph nodes of breast cancer patients. The sequence is built from TRBV20-1 and TRBJ2-7; the D gene cannot be resolved reliably. Sequencing was done on a sample of axillary lymph node tissue. This sequence was found in a female donor with breast cancer. Some clones in this sample may be carry-over from other donors' samples. The DNA reads as follows: TGCAGTGCTCAACACCAGAGCTCCTACGAGCAGTACTTC. Translated, this is CSAQHQSSYEQYF.